These T cell receptor beta chains were read from a single sample in a study of shared T cell receptors in the human thymus. The assay was immunoSEQ multiplex PCR, and TCRdb's table has in-frame clones only and misses some. The sample includes hundreds of thousands of clones, approximately 85% of them seen just once. These records were also assigned to another study, of human thymus T cells.

Sequenced sample: thymocytes. The source is a girl under two years old with a congenital heart defect. Both conserved end residues are part of each CDR3. Each record gives: clone size, V gene, D gene, J gene, CDR3 protein, CDR3 DNA. A D gene is named only where the DNA matches it firmly. Clone sizes are given selectively: once, few, many, or a class where the clone is expanded.

.,TRBV28,TRBD1,TRBJ1-4,CASSNPQGARNEKLFF,TGTGCCAGCAGTAATCCACAGGGGGCCAGGAATGAAAAACTGTTTTTT
once,TRBV27,TRBD1,TRBJ1-2,CATYRGPHGYTF,TGTGCCACCTACAGGGGACCCCATGGCTACACCTTC
.,TRBV10-3,TRBD1,TRBJ1-1,CAISEWDSLSQNTEAFF,TGTGCCATCAGTGAGTGGGACAGCCTTTCTCAGAACACTGAAGCTTTCTTT
.,TRBV6-6,TRBD1,TRBJ1-2,CASRQGGDGYGYTF,TGTGCCAGCAGGCAGGGGGGTGACGGCTATGGCTACACCTTC
.,TRBV5-4,TRBD2,TRBJ2-3,CASRTGLADTDTQYF,TGTGCCAGCCGGACGGGACTAGCAGACACAGATACGCAGTATTTT
.,TRBV5-6,.,TRBJ2-2,CASSPDGIRATYAGELFF,TGTGCCAGCAGCCCGGATGGGATCAGGGCTACTTACGCCGGGGAGCTGTTTTTT
.,TRBV10-3,.,TRBJ2-1,CAISAHRPGDEQFF,TGTGCCATCAGTGCACACCGGCCCGGGGATGAGCAGTTCTTC
.,TRBV2,TRBD1,TRBJ2-1,CASSVPGQHYNEQFF,TGTGCCAGCAGTGTACCGGGACAGCACTACAATGAGCAGTTCTTC
.,TRBV19,.,TRBJ1-5,CASSMDMFGNQPQHF,TGTGCCAGTAGTATGGACATGTTCGGTAATCAGCCCCAGCATTTT
.,TRBV2,.,TRBJ2-1,CASPVANEQFF,TGTGCCAGCCCCGTCGCGAATGAGCAGTTCTTC
.,TRBV4-3,TRBD1,TRBJ1-1,CASSQVGRGPDTEAFF,TGCGCCAGCAGCCAAGTCGGCAGGGGGCCCGACACTGAAGCTTTCTTT
.,TRBV9,.,TRBJ1-2,CASSASLHRDPLGGYTF,TGTGCCAGCAGCGCGAGCCTCCACAGGGACCCACTTGGTGGCTACACCTTC
.,TRBV19,TRBD1,TRBJ1-2,CASSITGPGGQGTYGYTF,TGTGCCAGTAGTATCACAGGCCCAGGGGGCCAGGGTACCTATGGCTACACCTTC
.,TRBV9,.,TRBJ1-2,CASSHREGLGYTF,TGTGCCAGCAGCCACAGGGAGGGATTGGGCTACACCTTC
.,TRBV28,TRBD1,TRBJ1-2,CASTRQGLGGYTF,TGTGCCAGCACCCGACAGGGGTTAGGCGGCTACACCTTC
.,TRBV19,TRBD1,TRBJ2-6,CASHRTGGTSGANVLTF,TGTGCCAGTCACAGGACAGGGGGTACCTCTGGGGCCAACGTCCTGACTTTC
.,TRBV7-3,.,TRBJ2-4,CASSPDTGIQYF,TGTGCCAGCAGCCCGGACACGGGCATTCAGTACTTC
.,TRBV5-6,TRBD1,TRBJ1-2,CASSLSGQGSYTF,TGTGCCAGCAGCTTGTCGGGACAGGGCTCCTACACCTTC
.,TRBV7-9,TRBD2,TRBJ2-5,CASSVTSGAVQETQYF,TGTGCCAGCAGCGTGACTAGCGGGGCCGTTCAAGAGACCCAGTACTTC
.,TRBV5-1,.,TRBJ1-6,CASSDFDSSNSPLHF,TGCGCCAGCAGCGACTTTGACAGTAGTAATTCACCCCTCCACTTT
few,TRBV7-9,.,TRBJ2-3,CASSLTKRGGATDTQYF,TGTGCCAGCAGCCTCACGAAGAGAGGCGGGGCCACAGATACGCAGTATTTT
.,TRBV5-6,.,TRBJ1-1,CASSLVAASTEAFF,TGTGCCAGCAGCTTGGTCGCGGCGAGCACTGAAGCTTTCTTT
.,TRBV9,.,TRBJ1-2,CASSSREEYGYTF,TGTGCCAGCAGCTCAAGGGAGGAATATGGCTACACCTTC
.,TRBV25-1,.,TRBJ2-1,CASSEYKGTHNEQFF,TGTGCCAGCAGTGAATACAAGGGGACACACAATGAGCAGTTCTTC
few,TRBV7-9,TRBD2,TRBJ2-7,CASSLRGEGRGPDYRKQYF,TGTGCCAGCAGCTTACGGGGGGAGGGTAGAGGCCCTGATTATAGGAAGCAGTACTTC
few,TRBV4-3,TRBD2,TRBJ2-7,CASSLTSGRISYEQYF,TGCGCCAGCAGCCTTACTAGCGGGAGGATCTCCTACGAGCAGTACTTC
few,TRBV6-1,.,TRBJ1-5,CASSERGLNQPQHF,TGTGCCAGCAGTGAACGCGGGCTCAATCAGCCCCAGCATTTT
.,TRBV5-1,TRBD2,TRBJ2-7,CASSSGEGNSYEQYF,TGCGCCAGCTCCTCCGGGGAGGGCAACTCCTACGAGCAGTACTTC
few,TRBV4-1,TRBD1,TRBJ1-1,CASSQHPVGTAQHHNTEAFF,TGCGCCAGCAGCCAACACCCTGTAGGGACAGCCCAACACCATAACACTGAAGCTTTCTTT
.,TRBV6-5,TRBD1,TRBJ1-2,CASSPTQGAFGYTF,TGTGCCAGCAGCCCGACGCAGGGGGCTTTTGGCTACACCTTC
.,TRBV9,.,TRBJ2-7,CASSVEEVRSEQYF,TGTGCCAGCAGCGTAGAGGAGGTTCGATCCGAGCAGTACTTC
.,TRBV28,TRBD1,TRBJ1-2,CASSLNRTGVDGYTF,TGTGCCAGCAGTTTAAATAGGACAGGGGTGGATGGCTACACCTTC
.,TRBV5-6,TRBD1,TRBJ1-2,CASSVTGTENYGYTF,TGTGCCAGCAGCGTTACCGGGACAGAGAACTATGGCTACACCTTC
.,TRBV27,.,TRBJ2-1,CASSLNSPYPVNEQFF,TGTGCCAGCAGTTTAAACTCCCCCTATCCCGTGAATGAGCAGTTCTTC
.,TRBV7-2,TRBD1,TRBJ2-1,CASSLGQGHEQFF,TGTGCCAGCAGCTTAGGACAGGGCCATGAGCAGTTCTTC
.,TRBV4-1,.,TRBJ1-2,CASSQVPGQPNYGYTF,TGCGCCAGCAGCCAAGTTCCTGGACAGCCAAACTATGGCTACACCTTC
.,TRBV6-1,TRBD1,TRBJ1-3,CASSGERDREAGNTIYF,TGTGCCAGCAGTGGCGAAAGGGACAGGGAGGCGGGAAACACCATATATTTT